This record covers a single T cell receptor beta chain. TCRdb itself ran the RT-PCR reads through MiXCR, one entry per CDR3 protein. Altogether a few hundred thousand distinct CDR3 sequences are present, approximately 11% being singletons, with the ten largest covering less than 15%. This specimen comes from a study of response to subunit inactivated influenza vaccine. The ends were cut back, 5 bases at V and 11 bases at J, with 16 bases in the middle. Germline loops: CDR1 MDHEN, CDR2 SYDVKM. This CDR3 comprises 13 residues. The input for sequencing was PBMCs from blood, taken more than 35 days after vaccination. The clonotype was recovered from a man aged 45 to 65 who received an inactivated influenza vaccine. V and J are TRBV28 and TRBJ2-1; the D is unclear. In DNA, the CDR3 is TGTGCCAGCAGTCCCAACCTACGTAATCAGCAGTTCTTC. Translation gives CASSPNLRNQQFF.